Listed below are T cell receptor beta chains from one sample, sequenced in a study of blood T cell repertoires in COVID-19. Data came from immunoSEQ multiplex PCR; TCRdb stores just in-frame clones and leaves some out. Among 150,000 to 200,000 clones, 89% were seen once, and the ten largest hold approximately 2%. Specimen: peripheral blood. The receptors shown here come from a man aged 18 to 35 who had recovered from COVID-19. Each CDR3 is given with its conserved first and last residue. Each record gives: D gene, J gene, V gene, clone size, CDR3 protein, CDR3 DNA. The D gene is left open where the match is weak. Clone size is given for some rows only: seen once, a few or many times, or a class if the clone is expanded.

>TRBD1|TRBJ1-3|TRBV5-5|few
CASSLSPGTGYNTIYF
TGTGCCAGCAGCTTGTCCCCCGGGACAGGGTACAACACCATATATTTT
>.|TRBJ2-7|TRBV6-6|once
CASRRVVSSYEQYF
TGTGCCAGCCGTAGAGTCGTGAGCTCCTACGAGCAGTACTTC
>.|TRBJ1-1|TRBV20-1|.
CSAQRAEAFF
TGCAGTGCTCAGCGCGCTGAAGCTTTCTTT
>TRBD1|TRBJ2-3|TRBV3-1/TRBV3-2|.
CASSYQLGRGPVDTQYF
TGTGCCAGCAGCTACCAATTAGGCAGGGGGCCAGTGGATACGCAGTATTTT
>.|TRBJ1-4|TRBV7-9|once
CASSPPATNEKLFF
TGTGCCAGCAGCCCTCCCGCAACTAATGAAAAACTGTTTTTT
>TRBD1|TRBJ1-5|TRBV18|.
CASRNQTGGRQPQHF
TGTGCCAGCAGGAATCAGACAGGGGGGCGTCAGCCCCAGCATTTT
>.|TRBJ2-3|TRBV3-1/TRBV3-2|.
CASSRRGGYLDTQYF
TGTGCCAGCAGCCGAAGGGGGGGGTACTTAGATACGCAGTATTTT
>TRBD1|TRBJ2-7|TRBV2|.
CASSEIGTGKAYEQYF
TGTGCCAGCAGTGAAATAGGGACAGGGAAAGCCTACGAGCAGTACTTC
>.|TRBJ1-2|TRBV18|.
CASSPSKGDYGYTF
TGTGCCAGCTCACCATCGAAGGGGGACTATGGCTACACCTTC
>.|TRBJ1-2|TRBV4-1|.
CASSQDGIYGYTF
TGCGCCAGCAGCCAAGACGGGATCTATGGCTACACCTTC
>.|TRBJ2-7|TRBV28|once
CASSLRLEQYF
TGTGCCAGCAGTTTGCGCCTCGAGCAGTACTTC
>TRBD1|TRBJ2-1|TRBV5-1|.
CASSRDRGNNEQFF
TGCGCCAGCAGTAGGGACAGGGGGAACAATGAGCAGTTCTTC
>.|TRBJ1-4|TRBV27|once
CASSLAPVGFGATNEKLFF
TGTGCCAGCAGTTTGGCGCCAGTGGGATTCGGGGCAACTAATGAAAAACTGTTTTTT
>TRBD1|TRBJ2-2|TRBV15|few
CATSTDRETGELFF
TGTGCCACCAGCACGGACAGGGAGACCGGGGAGCTGTTTTTT
>TRBD1|TRBJ1-1|TRBV19|.
CATGTGMNTEAFF
TGTGCCACGGGGACAGGGATGAACACTGAAGCTTTCTTT
>.|TRBJ1-4|TRBV30|.
CAWRGARDEKLFF
TGTGCCTGGAGGGGGGCGCGGGATGAAAAACTGTTTTTT
>.|TRBJ1-1|TRBV28|.
CASRSTPNTEAFF
TGTGCCAGCAGATCGACACCAAACACTGAAGCTTTCTTT
>TRBD1|TRBJ1-1|TRBV7-9|.
CASSLAGTGDTEAFF
TGTGCCAGCAGCTTAGCCGGGACAGGGGACACTGAAGCTTTCTTT
>TRBD2|TRBJ2-3|TRBV12-3/TRBV12-4|once
CASGSGSPDTQYF
TGTGCCAGCGGTAGCGGGAGCCCAGATACGCAGTATTTT
>TRBD2|TRBJ2-5|TRBV10-3|.
CAISESLAAQETQYF
TGTGCCATCAGTGAGTCTCTAGCGGCACAAGAGACCCAGTACTTC
>TRBD1|TRBJ1-2|TRBV6-5|.
CASSSPYRGGYGYTF
TGTGCCAGCAGCTCGCCCTACAGGGGCGGCTATGGCTACACCTTC
>TRBD1|TRBJ2-3|TRBV6-5|.
CASTPQTGRGDTQYF
TGTGCCAGCACCCCCCAGACAGGGAGAGGAGATACGCAGTATTTT
>.|TRBJ1-2|TRBV5-5|.
CASSSLTNYGYTF
TGTGCCAGCAGCAGCTTAACTAACTATGGCTACACCTTC
>.|TRBJ2-3|TRBV6-5|.
CASLRTVYTDTQYF
TGTGCCAGCCTCCGGACAGTTTACACAGATACGCAGTATTTT
>.|TRBJ1-1|TRBV4-1|.
CASSHGRPLQIPEAFF
TGCGCCAGCAGCCATGGGAGACCTCTTCAGATCCCTGAAGCTTTCTTT
>TRBD1|TRBJ1-5|TRBV19|.
CASSNQGARSNQPQHF
TGTGCCAGTAGTAATCAGGGGGCTCGGAGCAATCAGCCCCAGCATTTT
>TRBD2|TRBJ2-2|TRBV7-9|.
CASRNRAGGYTGELFF
TGTGCCAGCAGAAACCGAGCGGGAGGGTACACCGGGGAGCTGTTTTTT
>.|TRBJ1-6|TRBV10-3|.
CAISESSKIAYSPLHF
TGTGCCATCAGTGAGTCTAGTAAGATCGCTTATTCACCCCTCCACTTT
>TRBD2|TRBJ2-2|TRBV30|.
CAWSVTLAGYGELFF
TGTGCCTGGAGTGTAACGCTAGCGGGTTACGGGGAGCTGTTTTTT
>TRBD1|TRBJ1-1|TRBV27|.
CASSLGQGLGYTEAFF
TGTGCCAGCAGTCTAGGACAGGGTCTGGGGTACACTGAAGCTTTCTTT
>TRBD1|TRBJ1-2|TRBV4-1|.
CASSPQGQASYGYTF
TGCGCCAGCAGCCCACAGGGACAGGCGAGCTATGGCTACACCTTC
>.|TRBJ1-1|TRBV4-2|.
CASSQGRGTEAFF
TGTGCCAGCAGCCAGGGGAGGGGGACTGAAGCTTTCTTT
>.|TRBJ2-1|TRBV6-4|.
CASTSELGNEQFF
TGTGCCAGCACTAGCGAGCTGGGGAATGAGCAGTTCTTC
>.|TRBJ1-6|TRBV7-8|.
CASSSLTVIGNSPLHF
TGTGCCAGCAGCTCCCTTACTGTGATCGGGAATTCACCCCTCCACTTT
>.|TRBJ2-7|TRBV6-5|.
CASSADRSYEQYF
TGTGCCAGCAGCGCCGACAGATCCTACGAGCAGTACTTC
>.|TRBJ2-6|TRBV28|.
CASSSTGYSGANVLTF
TGTGCCAGCAGTTCAACAGGGTACTCTGGGGCCAACGTCCTGACTTTC
>.|TRBJ2-7|TRBV7-8|.
CASSSPGAFGEQYF
TGTGCCAGCAGCTCCCCGGGAGCCTTCGGCGAGCAGTACTTC
>.|TRBJ2-1|TRBV3-1/TRBV3-2|once
CASSQDLRTYNEQFF
TGTGCCAGCAGCCAAGACCTTAGAACCTACAATGAGCAGTTCTTC
>.|TRBJ1-5|TRBV18|once
CASSRGSNQPQHF
TGTGCCAGCTCACGAGGGAGCAATCAGCCCCAGCATTTT
>.|TRBJ1-3|TRBV9|.
CASSVTGYSGNTIYF
TGTGCCAGCAGCGTGACCGGGTACTCTGGAAACACCATATATTTT
>TRBD1|TRBJ2-2|TRBV11-2|.
CASSLGGQGWTGELFF
TGTGCCAGCAGCTTAGGGGGACAGGGGTGGACCGGGGAGCTGTTTTTT
>.|TRBJ1-1|TRBV13|.
CASSRRMNTEAFF
TGTGCCAGCAGCCGGAGGATGAACACTGAAGCTTTCTTT
>TRBD1|TRBJ2-7|TRBV25-1|.
CASSNRDRVNEQYF
TGTGCCAGCAGTAACCGGGACAGGGTGAACGAGCAGTACTTC
>TRBD2|TRBJ2-7|TRBV5-6|.
CASSLGGRAQSYEQYF
TGTGCCAGCAGCTTGGGCGGGAGGGCCCAGTCCTACGAGCAGTACTTC
>TRBD1|TRBJ2-7|TRBV20-1|.
CSASMTGGYEQYF
TGCAGTGCTAGTATGACAGGGGGCTACGAGCAGTACTTC
>.|TRBJ2-5|TRBV13|.
CASSLTGVGAQGTQYF
TGTGCCAGCAGCTTAACCGGGGTGGGGGCCCAAGGGACCCAGTACTTC
>.|TRBJ1-5|TRBV24-1|.
CATSGQGWNQPQHF
TGTGCCACCAGTGGCCAGGGTTGGAATCAGCCCCAGCATTTT
>TRBD1|TRBJ2-5|TRBV7-7|.
CASSPDRAETQYF
TGTGCTAGCAGCCCAGACAGGGCGGAGACCCAGTACTTC
>.|TRBJ2-4|TRBV19|.
CASSLDSEGAKNIQYF
TGTGCCAGTAGTCTCGACAGTGAAGGAGCCAAAAACATTCAGTACTTC
>TRBD1|TRBJ1-6|TRBV5-4|.
CASNLQGANNSPLHF
TGTGCCAGCAACTTACAGGGGGCAAATAATTCACCCCTCCACTTT
>.|TRBJ1-2|TRBV24-1|.
CATKSSHSGYTF
TGTGCCACCAAAAGCTCCCACTCTGGCTACACCTTC
>.|TRBJ2-5|TRBV9|.
CASSVQGIEETQYF
TGTGCCAGCAGCGTACAGGGAATCGAAGAGACCCAGTACTTC
>.|TRBJ2-1|TRBV28|.
CATRPGAWDEQFF
TGTGCCACTCGCCCGGGAGCCTGGGATGAGCAGTTCTTC
>TRBD1|TRBJ2-7|TRBV5-1|few
CASSSSGTGGEQYF
TGCGCCAGCAGCTCATCCGGGACAGGGGGAGAGCAGTACTTC
>.|TRBJ2-7|TRBV10-3|.
CAISEPRDSTYEQYF
TGTGCCATCAGTGAGCCCCGGGACTCTACCTACGAGCAGTACTTC
>.|TRBJ1-4|TRBV9|few
CARGDWGQEKLFF
TGTGCCAGAGGGGATTGGGGCCAGGAAAAACTGTTTTTT
>.|TRBJ1-3|TRBV9|.
CASSPESSGNTIYF
TGTGCCAGCAGCCCGGAGAGCTCTGGAAACACCATATATTTT
>TRBD2|TRBJ2-3|TRBV6-5|.
CASRRLAGTDTQYF
TGTGCCAGCAGAAGACTAGCGGGCACAGATACGCAGTATTTT
>.|TRBJ1-2|TRBV11-2|.
CASSPNAVYGYTF
TGTGCCAGCAGTCCAAACGCAGTCTATGGCTACACCTTC